These T cell receptor beta chains were read from a single sample in a study of T cell repertoires in cytomegalovirus infection. TCRdb called the reads again in MiXCR, with one record for every CDR3 protein. Of just under 300,000 distinct CDR3 sequences in the sample, 9.6% are singletons; the top ten hold more than 2.5%. Sequencing was done on a sample of PBMCs. Source of these receptors: a human donor in good health (CMV status not recorded). Some clones in this sample may be carry-over from other donors' samples. CDR3s include the opening cysteine and the closing phenylalanine or tryptophan. D genes are given only for firm matches.

j_gene | v_gene | d_gene | CDR3aa
TRBJ2-5 | TRBV20-1 | - | CSASPGAGARETQYF
TRBJ2-1 | TRBV12-3/TRBV12-4 | - | CASLDSYNEQFF
TRBJ1-3 | TRBV7-6 | - | CASSLEVVSGNTIYF
TRBJ2-6 | TRBV6-5 | TRBD1 | CASSYDRGGNVLTF
TRBJ1-5 | TRBV29-1 | TRBD1 | CSSLAQGGTYSNQPQHF
TRBJ2-5 | TRBV6-1 | TRBD2 | CASSAPLAGVGKTQYF
TRBJ2-3 | TRBV6-5 | - | CASSYSPGPTDTQYF
TRBJ1-2 | TRBV29-1 | - | CSVQRGDPGYTF
TRBJ2-6 | TRBV28 | - | CAANSGANVLTF
TRBJ2-7 | TRBV3-1 | TRBD1 | CASSRLETGVEQYF
TRBJ1-1 | TRBV6-2/TRBV6-3 | - | CASSYGYVWNTEAFF
TRBJ2-2 | TRBV5-4 | - | CASSYDPTGGTGELFF
TRBJ1-3 | TRBV20-1 | - | CSRTSGNTIYF
TRBJ1-3 | TRBV7-9 | - | CASSLEVWASGNTIYF
TRBJ2-7 | TRBV7-9 | - | CASSAGTKYYEQYF
TRBJ2-3 | TRBV25-1 | TRBD2 | CASSEGGRADTQYF
TRBJ2-2 | TRBV6-6 | TRBD1 | CASSPVPGQGFANTGELFF
TRBJ1-1 | TRBV29-1 | TRBD1 | CSVRTGVNTEAFF
TRBJ2-5 | TRBV2 | - | CASSGSETQYF
TRBJ1-5 | TRBV7-8 | - | CASSSHGRSNQPQHF
TRBJ2-1 | TRBV7-2 | - | CASSFRQYNEQFF
TRBJ1-2 | TRBV29-1 | TRBD1 | CSVRDREYGYTF
TRBJ2-1 | TRBV11-3 | - | CASSFTIYNEQFF
TRBJ1-2 | TRBV5-1 | TRBD1 | CASSAGTGNYGYTF
TRBJ2-5 | TRBV27 | - | CASSLSSGRKTQYF
TRBJ2-5 | TRBV27 | TRBD1 | CASSLLRDRVGETQYF
TRBJ2-1 | TRBV10-3 | - | CAIRTGYSSYNEQLF
TRBJ2-7 | TRBV12-5 | TRBD2 | CASGLAGTKYEQYF
TRBJ1-5 | TRBV7-2 | - | CASSPFEWVPQHF
TRBJ1-1 | TRBV10-1 | - | CASRKGLNTEAFF
TRBJ2-5 | TRBV29-1 | - | CSVRDWAETQYF
TRBJ1-2 | TRBV28 | TRBD1 | CASNSDRDYGYTF
TRBJ1-1 | TRBV12-3/TRBV12-4 | - | CASSTKTGSEAFF
TRBJ1-6 | TRBV20-1 | - | CSARLGTSSLRNSPLHF
TRBJ1-1 | TRBV29-1 | - | CSVGGAAEAFF
TRBJ1-3 | TRBV7-2 | - | CASSLARVGNTIYF
TRBJ1-4 | TRBV10-2 | - | CASISPGDEKLFF
TRBJ2-1 | TRBV7-9 | - | CASSFSLALSEQFF
TRBJ2-3 | TRBV20-1 | TRBD2 | CSASPDRPWTSGGADTQYF
TRBJ2-1 | TRBV29-1 | TRBD1 | CSVTTGGFFNEQFF